This entry lists 15 T cell receptor beta chains sequenced from one sample in a study of CD4 T cells in relation to SARS-CoV-2 and coronaviruses. Here immunoSEQ multiplex PCR was the method, and the copy in TCRdb shows in-frame clones only, minus some. The table has over 20,000 clones, 65% to 80% seen once. What these receptors recognize is not known. CD4+ T cells from unexposed donors were obtained before the COVID-19 pandemic (2011-2018). CD4+ T cells were isolated from the cells after around eleven days of culture. Sequenced material: CD4+ T cells from PBMCs, cultured in vitro. These receptors all stem from a human donor in good health.

This chain joins TRBV7-2 and TRBJ2-7, with TRBD2 matching over 8 bases. There are 15 residues in the CDR3. With 2 bases clipped from V and 9 bases from J, the junction kept 12 bases outside the gene matches. From germline, CDR1 is SGHTA and CDR2 FQGNSA. CDR3 amino acids: CASSLPVPSGSGQYF. CDR3 bases: TGTGCCAGCAGCTTACCCGTCCCTAGCGGGTCGGGGCAGTACTTC.

The V and J genes are TRBV19 and TRBJ2-3, with TRBD2 matching 8 bases. CDR1 is LNHDA, CDR2 SQIVND, per germline (reference sequence). V shed 5 bases, J shed 3 bases, and the junction held 7 bases outside the gene matches. This CDR3 is 15 amino acids long. The CDR3 nucleotides read TGTGCCAGTAGTGCTGGACTAGCAGGAACAGATACGCAGTATTTT. This gives the protein CASSAGLAGTDTQYF.

In this sample, this clone turned up a few times. V and J are TRBV4-1 and TRBJ2-2; TRBD1 might be the D (5 bases). The CDR3 sequence is 17 residues long. Trimming stripped 4 bases from V and 2 bases from J, with 17 bases between. The germline gives CDR1 MGHRA, CDR2 YSYEKL. In DNA, the CDR3 is TGCGCCAGCAGCCCGAGGACACACAGGATTAACACCGGGGAGCTGTTTTTT. Translating it yields CASSPRTHRINTGELFF.

This clone was seen more than once but under ten times. The V and J genes are TRBV6-2 or TRBV6-3 and TRBJ2-7; perhaps TRBD2 as D (5 bases). V lost 0 bases to trimming and J lost 5 bases, with 20 bases between them. From germline, CDR1 is MNHEY and CDR2 SVGEGT. The CDR3 length is 17 residues. CDR3 amino acids: CASSYSRAARAGHEQYF. The CDR3 nucleotides read TGTGCCAGCAGTTACTCGAGAGCGGCGAGAGCTGGCCACGAGCAGTACTTC.

This chain joins TRBV6-6 and TRBJ2-7; TRBD1 aligns across 7 bases. The CDR3 is made up of 18 amino acids. Germline V gives CDR1 MNHNY, CDR2 SVGAGI (reference sequence). V shed 5 bases, J shed 2 bases, and the junction held 18 bases outside the gene matches. For the CDR3, the DNA is TGTGCCAGCAGTCGCCGGCTACCGCAGGGACAGAGACCCTACGAGCAGTACTTC. This sequence encodes CASSRRLPQGQRPYEQYF.

The chain employs TRBV6-4 and TRBJ2-1; D may be TRBD1 (6 bases). CDR1 is MRHNA and CDR2 is SNTAGT in the germline V gene. Trimming removed 3 bases at V and 12 bases at J, with 21 bases between. The CDR3 totals 15 residues. The CDR3 nucleotides read TGTGCCAGCAGTGAGGACCGGGACATCCTACATGGGCAGTTCTTC. Amino acid sequence: CASSEDRDILHGQFF.

This clone was observed a single time. V is TRBV2 and J is TRBJ1-5, with D unclear. The germline V gene encodes CDR1 SNHLY and CDR2 FYNNEI. The CDR3 contains 17 residues. Trimming stripped 2 bases from V and 2 bases from J, with 16 bases between. The CDR3 here is CASSESLGYWGNQPQHF. The CDR3 nucleotides read TGTGCCAGCAGTGAAAGTCTCGGGTATTGGGGCAATCAGCCCCAGCATTTT. The variable domain in full, with the rest retrieved from reference TRBV2 and TRBJ1-5, is EPEVTQTPSHQVTQMGQEVILRCVPISNHLYFYWYRQILGQKVEFLVSFYNNEISEKSEIFDDQFSVERPDGSNFTLKIRSTKLEDSAMYFCASSESLGYWGNQPQHFGDGTRLSIL.

The V gene is TRBV7-9, the J gene TRBJ2-5; D not certain. V lost 3 bases and J lost 5, with 1 base in between. The CDR3 extends over 10 amino acids. The germline CDR1 and CDR2 sequences are SEHNR and FQNEAQ (reference sequence). The CDR3 protein is CASSLETQYF. The CDR3 nucleotides are TGTGCCAGCAGCTTGGAGACCCAGTACTTC.

This chain links TRBV6-2 or TRBV6-3 with TRBJ2-7; either TRBD1 or TRBD2 may supply D (5 bases each). The V end lost 5 bases, the J end lost 2 bases, and 10 bases lay between the germline ends. Germline-derived CDR1 and CDR2 are MNHEY and SVGEGT. The CDR3 length is 13 residues. The CDR3, as DNA: TGTGCCAGCAGTGGGACCGGAACCTACGAGCAGTACTTC. Its protein is CASSGTGTYEQYF.

The genes are TRBV27 and TRBJ2-1, with TRBD2 identical over 15 bases. Germline CDR1 and CDR2: MNHEY and SMNVEV (reference sequence). The length of the CDR3 is 19 residues. V was pared by 6 bases and J by 2 bases, with 11 bases of the junction left unmatched. CDR3 residues: CASSSPGLAGGYAYNEQFF. CDR3 DNA sequence: TGTGCCAGCAGCTCACCGGGACTAGCGGGAGGCTACGCCTACAATGAGCAGTTCTTC.

V gene TRBV19 combines with J gene TRBJ1-5; 7 bases align to TRBD1. Germline assignment: CDR1 LNHDA and CDR2 SQIVND (reference sequence). The CDR3 covers 14 residues. V trimming: 3 bases; J trimming: 5 bases; junction bases outside the gene matches: 4. The CDR3 bases are TGTGCCAGTAGTATGGGGACAGCTTATCAGCCCCAGCATTTT. Translated, it gives CASSMGTAYQPQHF.

The chain uses TRBV6-5 and TRBJ1-2; D uncertain. The germline V and J ends were trimmed by 2 bases and 8 bases, with 15 bases remaining between them. The CDR3 loop spans 14 amino acids. The germline CDR1 and CDR2 sequences are MNHEY and SVGAGI. CDR3 residues: CASSYPGKAGGYTF. DNA for the CDR3: TGTGCCAGCAGTTACCCCGGGAAAGCAGGCGGCTACACCTTC.

This sequence joins TRBV6-2 or TRBV6-3 and TRBJ2-1, with D maybe TRBD1 (5 bases). Germline lookup yields CDR1 MNHEY and CDR2 SVGEGT. V was clipped by 3 bases and J by 6 bases, with 12 bases between them. The CDR3 length is 14 residues. CDR3 DNA: TGTGCCAGCAGTTATCCGACAGTCTCCAATGAGCAGTTCTTC. This encodes CASSYPTVSNEQFF.

In this sample, this clone turned up once. The chain couples TRBV7-8 to TRBJ2-3; D might be TRBD2 (5 bases). CDR3 length: 14 residues. CDR1 is SGHVS and CDR2 is FQNEAQ in the germline V gene. Trimming stripped 7 bases from V and 1 base from J, with 12 bases between. This chain's CDR3 is CASTTDGGTDTQYF. As DNA, the CDR3 is TGTGCCAGCACCACGGACGGGGGCACAGATACGCAGTATTTT.

Concerning this clone: At one of its ends the junction is not consistent with the germline gene, which may arise from a read error. V gene TRBV3-1 (or the pseudogene TRBV3-2) combines with J gene TRBJ2-3; D might be TRBD2 (5 bases). CDR1 and CDR2 from the germline V gene are LGHDT and YNNKEL (reference sequence). CDR3 length: 17 amino acids. CDR3: CATSGGSRLVSTDTQYF. The CDR3, as DNA: TGTGCCACCAGCGGCGGGTCGAGGCTAGTGAGCACAGATACGCAGTATTTT.